The 17 T cell receptor beta chains in this list originate from one sample, sequenced in a study of response to subunit inactivated influenza vaccine. In TCRdb, the RT-PCR reads were re-called with MiXCR into one record per CDR3 protein. The table records about 780,000 distinct CDR3 sequences, about 18% of them present only once. Here the sequenced sample was PBMCs from blood, taken more than 4 days after vaccination. These receptors were collected from a man in his forties or fifties who received an inactivated influenza vaccine.

The chain links TRBV6-5 to TRBJ2-2; D not certain. Germline CDR1 and CDR2: MNHEY and SVGAGI. The ends were cut back, 2 bases at V and 0 bases at J, with 10 bases in the middle. The CDR3 length is 16 residues. CDR3 in amino acids: CASSYTAGTNTGELFF. In DNA, the CDR3 is TGTGCCAGCAGTTACACGGCCGGAACGAACACCGGGGAGCTGTTTTTT.

This clonotype was detected only a few times. This sequence joins TRBV2 and TRBJ1-4, with 7 bases lining up with TRBD1. Looked up from germline, CDR1 is SNHLY and CDR2 is FYNNEI. J gave up 7 bases and V 7 bases, and 6 bases lay outside the gene matches. This CDR3 region has 13 residues. CDR3 residues: CASNLDRVEKLFF. CDR3 DNA sequence: TGTGCCAGCAATCTCGACAGGGTTGAAAAACTGTTTTTT.

This chain uses TRBV14 with TRBJ2-1; maybe TRBD2 (6 bases). The CDR3 extends over 12 amino acids. V lost 5 bases and J lost 15, with 17 bases in between. Germline assignment: CDR1 SGHDN and CDR2 FVKESK. The CDR3 sequence: CASSTLGGIVFF. The CDR3 nucleotides are TGTGCCAGCAGCACCCTTGGGGGGATCGTGTTCTTC.

This clonotype was counted only a few times. V is TRBV4-2 and J is TRBJ2-7; TRBD2 agrees at 7 bases. Germline CDR1 LGHNA, CDR2 YNFKEQ. There are 17 residues in the CDR3. Trimming removed 6 bases from V and 1 base from J; junction bases left unmatched: 15. CDR3 sequence (DNA): TGTGCCAGCAGGGGAGGGACGGCCAATCAACCTTCCTACGAGCAGTACTTC. This gives the protein CASRGGTANQPSYEQYF.

The chain employs TRBV30 and TRBJ2-2; 9 bases are a match to TRBD1. The ends lost 4 bases at V and 6 bases at J; junction bases unmatched: 12. The CDR3 length is 16 residues. The germline V gene has CDR1 GTSNPN and CDR2 SVGIG (reference sequence). This CDR3 is CAWKHLGTGKAGELFF. DNA for the CDR3: TGTGCCTGGAAGCATCTGGGGACAGGGAAGGCCGGGGAGCTGTTTTTT.

The rearrangement links TRBV7-8 to TRBJ2-1, with D uncertain. CDR3 length equals 15 residues. Germline V lookup: CDR1 SGHVS, CDR2 FQNEAQ. Trimming stripped 4 bases from V and 4 bases from J, with 14 bases between. CDR3 DNA sequence: TGTGCCAGCAGCTCCTCTCCCACCCTATACAATGAGCAGTTCTTC. It specifies CASSSSPTLYNEQFF.

This chain links TRBV4-1 with TRBJ2-7; 8 bases match TRBD1. The CDR3 spans 17 residues. V was clipped by 0 bases and J by 0 bases; unmatched bases: 7. In germline, CDR1 is MGHRA, CDR2 YSYEKL. CDR3: CASSQDSRQGSSYEQYF. CDR3 nucleotide sequence: TGCGCCAGCAGCCAAGATTCCAGACAGGGGTCCTCCTACGAGCAGTACTTC.

Ten or more counts support this clonotype. J is TRBJ2-7 and V is TRBV5-5; D gene uncertain. CDR3 length equals 13 residues. Germline V lookup: CDR1 SGHKS, CDR2 YYEKEE (reference sequence). Trimming left V 0 bases short and J 6 bases short, with 10 bases between. The chain's CDR3 is CASSLGVKGEQYF. The CDR3 DNA sequence: TGTGCCAGCAGCTTGGGGGTGAAAGGCGAGCAGTACTTC.

The sample holds a few counts of this clonotype. V usage is TRBV5-1 and J usage is TRBJ2-5, with 9 nucleotides matching TRBD1. Germline CDR1 reads SGHRS; CDR2 reads YFSETQ. The junction had 4 bases not matched to a gene; V was cut back by 0 bases and J by 4 bases. The CDR3 has 15 amino acids. The CDR3 nucleotides read TGCGCCAGCAGCTTGGTTGGGACAGGGAGAGAGACCCAGTACTTC. It codes for CASSLVGTGRETQYF.

The CDR3 sequence is CASSLLADLYNEQFF. The CDR3 nucleotides read TGTGCCAGCAGCCTTCTAGCGGACCTGTACAATGAGCAGTTCTTC. The chain joins TRBV3-1 to TRBJ2-1, with 7 positions matching TRBD2. CDR3 length: 15 residues. Germline CDR1 and CDR2: LGHDT and YNNKEL (reference sequence). Losses at the gene ends were 4 bases for V and 4 bases for J; bases not matched to a gene: 7.

This sequence joins TRBV18 and TRBJ2-1; 14 bases are a match to TRBD2. The J segment lost 2 bases and the V segment lost 2 bases, leaving 5 bases of the junction unmatched. This CDR3 contains 18 residues. CDR1 KGHSH and CDR2 LQKENI come from the germline V gene. CDR3 amino acids: CASSPGTSGGGAYNEQFF. The DNA of the CDR3 is TGTGCCAGCTCACCAGGGACTAGCGGGGGAGGGGCCTACAATGAGCAGTTCTTC.

This clonotype has a handful of counts. The chain recombines TRBV20-1 with TRBJ2-7; no definite D call. Trimming took 2 bases from V and 2 from J, leaving 13 bases between them. The CDR3 is made up of 14 amino acids. Germline lookup yields CDR1 DFQATT and CDR2 SNEGSKA (reference sequence). CDR3 loop: CSARPRTATYEQYF. CDR3 bases: TGCAGTGCTAGACCCCGAACGGCAACCTACGAGCAGTACTTC.

The table lists this clonotype with many counts. The chain employs TRBV28 and TRBJ2-2, with D possibly being TRBD1 (6 bases). CDR1 is MDHEN, CDR2 SYDVKM, per germline. There are 13 residues in the CDR3. V was shortened by 8 bases and J by 6 bases, with 13 bases between the two germline ends. CDR3 sequence: CASYGPGAGELFF. CDR3 DNA sequence: TGTGCCAGCTATGGACCAGGGGCCGGGGAGCTGTTTTTT.

This clonotype was seen more than once but under ten times. This rearrangement joins TRBV7-2 to TRBJ2-1; TRBD2 is a possible D gene (5 bases). Per germline, CDR1 SGHTA and CDR2 FQGNSA. Deletions cut 0 bases from V and 9 bases from J, with 9 bases between. The CDR3 has 13 amino acids. The chain's CDR3 is CASSLASGVEQFF. CDR3 in DNA: TGTGCCAGCAGCTTAGCTTCCGGGGTTGAGCAGTTCTTC.

This clonotype was seen repeatedly, ten times or more. The chain links TRBV12-3 or TRBV12-4 to TRBJ2-7; 7 positions agree with TRBD1. This CDR3 is built from 14 residues. The J segment lost 4 bases and the V segment lost 2 bases, leaving 5 bases of the junction unmatched. CDR3 sequence: CASSLTGTVYEQYF. Written as DNA, the CDR3 is TGTGCCAGCAGTTTAACCGGGACAGTTTACGAGCAGTACTTC.

A few counts support this clonotype. The genes are TRBV24-1 and TRBJ1-5; TRBD1 aligns across 7 bases. From germline, CDR1 is KGHDR and CDR2 SFDVKD. J lost 5 bases, V lost 6 bases, and 3 bases had no gene match. This CDR3 comprises 13 residues. CDR3 coding DNA: TGTGCCACCAGTTACAGGGGCGATCAGCCCCAGCATTTT. This translates into CATSYRGDQPQHF.

The V call is TRBV27, the J call TRBJ2-5; TRBD1 matches at 7 bases. This CDR3 has 14 residues. Trimming removed 5 bases from V and 7 bases from J; junction bases left unmatched: 10. Germline CDR1 is MNHEY and CDR2 is SMNVEV (reference sequence). The CDR3 sequence: CASSVTGKGGTQYF. DNA for the CDR3: TGTGCCAGCAGTGTGACAGGGAAAGGGGGGACCCAGTACTTC.